This TCR beta chain emerged from a study of regulatory T cells in long-lasting Graves disease. This clonotype was detected only a few times. There are 14 residues in the CDR3. Trimming took off 3 bases at V and 3 bases at J, with 12 bases between the two ends. The germline V gene has CDR1 SGDLS and CDR2 YYNGEE. The time point denotes: persistent/refractory GD, antithyroid drugs over 5 years with positive TRAb. PBMCs provided the RNA from which the TCR library was made. Diagnosis followed American Thyroid Association guidelines for Graves' disease. CDR3-region Arm-PCR and iRepertoire HTBI primers produced the TCR beta libraries. In the source study's methods: Sequenced samples collectively carried roughly 60 TRBV and approximately 15 TRBJ segments. TCRdb passed the multiplex PCR reads through MiXCR, listing each CDR3 protein once. For this entry, the V and J calls and clone size follow TCRdb and not the study's own pipeline. Of 600,000 to 800,000 distinct CDR3 sequences listed, approximately 31% are singletons.

This receptor was taken from a female donor with Graves disease. This specimen consisted of peripheral blood mononuclear cells (PBMCs), obtained when the disease was refractory, from a patient treated with antithyroid drugs. The chain links TRBV9 to TRBJ1-1, with D possibly matching TRBD1 (6 bases). The CDR3 loop reads CASSARRGDTEAFF. CDR3 nucleotides: TGTGCCAGCAGCGCTCGCAGGGGAGACACTGAAGCTTTCTTT.